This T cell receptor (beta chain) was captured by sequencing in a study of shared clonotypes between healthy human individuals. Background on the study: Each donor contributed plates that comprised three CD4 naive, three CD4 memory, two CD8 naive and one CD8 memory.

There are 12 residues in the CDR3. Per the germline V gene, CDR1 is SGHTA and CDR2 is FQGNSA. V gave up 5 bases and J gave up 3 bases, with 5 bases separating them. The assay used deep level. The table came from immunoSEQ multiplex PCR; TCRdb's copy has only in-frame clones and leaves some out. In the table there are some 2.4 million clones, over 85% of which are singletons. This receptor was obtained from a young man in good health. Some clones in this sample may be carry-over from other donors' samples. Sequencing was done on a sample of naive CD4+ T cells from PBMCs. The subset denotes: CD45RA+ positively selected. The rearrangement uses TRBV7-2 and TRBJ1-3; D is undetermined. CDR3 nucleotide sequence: TGTGCCAGCAGCCTCGGTGGAAACACCATATATTTT. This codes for CASSLGGNTIYF. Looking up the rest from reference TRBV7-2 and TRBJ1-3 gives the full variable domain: GAGVSQSPSNKVTEKGKDVELRCDPISGHTALYWYRQSLGQGLEFLIYFQGNSAPDKSGLPSDRFSAERTGGSVSTLTIQRTQQEDSAVYLCASSLGGNTIYFGEGSWLTVV.